This TCR beta chain derives from a study of CD8+ T cells in alopecia areata. Study-wide context: In an open-label trial, patients got 5 to 10 mg tofacitinib twice daily. Study results and limitations: Tofacitinib significantly reduced both scalp clonality and expanded CD8+ clones among the top 100. Among the cells sequenced in scalp samples are also the resident alphabeta T cells of normal skin.

The sample's treatment: oral pan-JAK inhibitor, 5-10 mg twice daily. Of note for this clone: Its antigen is not identified.

RNA extraction and reverse transcription yielded cDNA as sequencing template. Sequencing was performed with immunoSEQ multiplex PCR; in TCRdb, only in-frame clones are kept and a portion is missing. This sample has about 120,000 clones, with about 50% found just once. V lost 0 bases and J 2 bases, leaving 11 bases between the germline ends. The CDR3 runs to 15 residues. Germline loops: CDR1 SGHRS, CDR2 YFSETQ. The rearrangement links TRBV5-1 to TRBJ2-5; D possibly corresponds to TRBD2 (5 bases). The sequence was collected from a human donor with alopecia areata. Sequencing used CD4+ T cells sorted from blood, obtained at week 4, from a patient treated with tofacitinib. CDR3 in DNA: TGCGCCAGCAGCTTGGCGCCCGGACTTCAAGAGACCCAGTACTTC. This gives the protein CASSLAPGLQETQYF.